Presented here are 2 T cell receptor beta chains from one specimen sequenced in a study of cytomegalovirus exposure and HLA in healthy donors. PCR used 60 Vbeta primers and 13 Jbeta primers. This table comes from immunoSEQ multiplex PCR, and its TCRdb copy is limited to in-frame clones, with some not included. Among 45,000 to 65,000 clones, roughly four fifths were seen once, and the ten largest hold 2.5% to 3%. Sequencing was carried out using PBMCs. Receptors were obtained from a woman aged 40 to 49 in good health and CMV-seropositive.

This clone was counted a few times. The gene calls are TRBV6-6 and TRBJ1-2; D might be TRBD1 (6 bases). Germline CDR1 is MNHNY and CDR2 is SVGAGI (reference sequence). Trimming pared 7 bases from V and 4 bases from J, leaving 22 bases between. The CDR3 extends over 16 amino acids. The CDR3 bases are TGTGCCAGCACCACAATGGGACAAACTTCGTCCTATGGCTACACCTTC. This encodes CASTTMGQTSSYGYTF.

The gene calls are TRBV27 and TRBJ1-6; D may be TRBD1 (6 bases). CDR1 and CDR2 from the germline V gene are MNHEY and SMNVEV (reference sequence). The CDR3 is 14 residues long. V shed 2 bases and J shed 6 bases, with 8 bases lying between them. CDR3 protein: CASSLDRINSPLHF. The DNA of the CDR3 is TGTGCCAGCAGTTTAGACAGGATTAATTCACCCCTCCACTTT.